This T cell receptor beta chain was documented in a study of blood T cells in healthy people across ages. This clonotype appeared a few times. No antigen is known for it. In each sample, at least 6 million PBMCs were isolated. For the second PCR, which ran for about 7 to 11 cycles, a sample-barcoded 5' primer and a J-beta primer mix were used. TCRdb passed the 5' RACE reads through MiXCR, listing each CDR3 protein once. Found here are 590,000 or so distinct CDR3 sequences, approximately 30% of them singletons; the top ten hold 15% to 18%. Study-wide findings and caveats: Underestimates were what the diversity estimates from one million T cells were considered to be. Naive CD4+ cell counts and diversity both ran higher in long-lived than in aged donors.

What was sequenced was blood. The clonotype comes from a woman aged 80 or over in good health.

The CDR3 DNA reads as TGTACCACCCTGGACTCCCGTAGCAATCAGCCCCAGCATTTT. Protein sequence: CTTLDSRSNQPQHF. The V and J genes are TRBV19 and TRBJ1-5; D gene unclear. CDR1 is LNHDA, CDR2 SQIVND, per germline (reference sequence). This CDR3 has 14 amino acids. Based on the CDR3 plus reference TRBV19 and TRBJ1-5, the full variable domain is DGGITQSPKYLFRKEGQNVTLSCEQNLNHDAMYWYRQDPGQGLRLIYYSQIVNDFQKGDIAEGYSVSREKKESFPLTVTSAQKNPTAFYLCTTLDSRSNQPQHFGDGTRLSIL.